These T cell receptor beta chains were read from a single sample in a study of blood T cells in healthy people across ages. TCRdb passed the 5' RACE reads through MiXCR, listing each CDR3 protein once. The table lists 550,000 to 750,000 distinct CDR3 sequences, more than 20% of them singletons. Sequenced: blood. These receptors all stem from a man aged 70 or older in good health. CDR3s include the opening cysteine and the closing phenylalanine or tryptophan. A D gene is named only where the DNA matches it firmly. Size tells how often a clone was seen (once, few, many) or the class of an expanded clone, and some rows leave it out.

cdr3_aa cdr3_nt v_call clone_size d_call j_call
CASSQEVRALGSYNEQFF TGCGCCAGCAGCCAAGAAGTGCGCGCGTTAGGATCCTACAATGAGCAGTTCTTC TRBV4-1 NA NA TRBJ2-1
CASSPPGVTNEKLFF TGTGCCAGCTCACCACCGGGGGTTACTAATGAAAAACTGTTTTTT TRBV18 NA NA TRBJ1-4
CASSQDVSTGGHLGEKLFF TGCGCCAGCAGCCAAGATGTCTCGACAGGGGGCCATCTGGGTGAAAAACTGTTTTTT TRBV4-1 many TRBD1 TRBJ1-4
CASSSAAGQGYNEQFF TGTGCCAGCAGTTCGGCAGCGGGACAGGGGTACAATGAGCAGTTCTTC TRBV12-3/TRBV12-4 few TRBD1 TRBJ2-1
CATGIGLYGNTIYF TGTGCTACAGGGATCGGCCTTTACGGAAACACCATATATTTT TRBV28 NA NA TRBJ1-3
CASSRDRGRMNTEAFF TGTGCCAGCAGCCGGGACAGGGGGCGAATGAACACTGAAGCCTTCTTT TRBV7-9 NA TRBD1 TRBJ1-1
CASRISGSHNEQFF TGTGCCAGCAGAATTAGCGGGAGCCACAATGAGCAGTTCTTC TRBV5-6 NA TRBD2 TRBJ2-1
CSATPTGRRETQYF TGCAGTGCAACTCCTACAGGGAGAAGGGAGACCCAGTACTTC TRBV20-1 many NA TRBJ2-5
CASSSSGTGEETQYF TGCGCCAGCAGCTCCTCCGGGACAGGGGAAGAGACCCAGTACTTC TRBV5-1 few TRBD1 TRBJ2-5
CASSLVAGGRFKTQYF TGTGCCAGCAGCTTAGTAGCGGGAGGAAGGTTCAAGACCCAGTACTTC TRBV7-2 NA TRBD2 TRBJ2-5
CSARGFGGPTYGYTF TGCAGTGCTAGAGGCTTTGGGGGCCCCACCTATGGCTACACCTTC TRBV20-1 NA NA TRBJ1-2
CSVNEIGTSQDTQYF TGCAGCGTTAACGAGATTGGGACTAGCCAGGATACGCAGTATTTT TRBV29-1 few TRBD2 TRBJ2-3
CASSPPGAEGETQYF TGTGCCAGCTCCCCTCCGGGGGCCGAAGGAGAGACCCAGTACTTC TRBV6-5 NA NA TRBJ2-5
CASSPGQGTNEKLFF TGTGCCAGCTCACCCGGGCAGGGAACTAATGAAAAACTGTTTTTT TRBV18 many NA TRBJ1-4
CASSLAGGRATDTQYF TGTGCCAGCAGCTTAGCTGGCGGGAGGGCCACAGATACGCAGTATTTT TRBV11-2 few TRBD2 TRBJ2-3
CASSSHAGYSRRGGYEQYF TGTGCCAGCAGTTCCCACGCCGGTTACTCTCGCCGCGGAGGCTACGAGCAGTACTTC TRBV12-3/TRBV12-4 NA NA TRBJ2-7
CASTLLGNTGELFF TGTGCCAGCACCCTTCTCGGGAACACCGGGGAGCTGTTTTTT TRBV12-3/TRBV12-4 few NA TRBJ2-2
CSARKVGSGRQTNYGYTF TGCAGTGCTAGGAAGGTCGGATCTGGCCGGCAAACTAACTATGGCTACACCTTC TRBV20-1 many NA TRBJ1-2
CASSLLGEGYGYTF TGTGCCAGCAGCTTGTTGGGGGAGGGCTATGGCTACACCTTC TRBV7-3 NA NA TRBJ1-2
CATSDSEFRGKSNNEQFF TGTGCCACCAGTGATTCAGAATTTCGGGGGAAATCCAACAATGAGCAGTTCTTC TRBV24-1 few NA TRBJ2-1
CASGSSVMRYNEQFF TGTGCCAGCGGGTCATCAGTCATGCGGTACAATGAGCAGTTCTTC TRBV6-2/TRBV6-3 NA NA TRBJ2-1
CASSLVIFEKLFF TGTGCCAGCAGCTTAGTCATATTTGAAAAACTGTTTTTT TRBV7-2 few NA TRBJ1-4
CASSFGERTDTRYF TGCGCCAGCAGCTTTGGAGAACGCACAGATACGCGGTATTTT TRBV5-1 NA NA TRBJ2-3
CASSARAGRQETQYF TGTGCCAGCAGCGCCCGGGCAGGGCGCCAAGAGACCCAGTACTTC TRBV7-3 NA NA TRBJ2-5
CASSLVRVGNTEAFF TGTGCCAGCAGCTTAGTGAGGGTGGGGAACACTGAAGCTTTCTTT TRBV7-2 NA NA TRBJ1-1
CASSSGPSEQYF TGTGCCAGCAGTTCCGGGCCCTCCGAGCAGTACTTC TRBV28 many NA TRBJ2-7
CASGLSATEAFF TGTGCTAGTGGTTTATCGGCCACTGAAGCTTTCTTT TRBV12-5 NA NA TRBJ1-1
CASSPPTSNEQFF TGTGCCAGCTCACCTCCGACTTCGAATGAGCAGTTCTTC TRBV18 many NA TRBJ2-1
CASSLAQGKGEQYF TGTGCCAGCAGCTTAGCACAGGGGAAGGGCGAGCAGTACTTC TRBV7-9 NA TRBD1 TRBJ2-7
CASSSGDRDGNTIYF TGTGCCAGCAGCTCCGGGGACAGGGATGGAAACACCATATATTTT TRBV7-9 NA TRBD1 TRBJ1-3
CASRQDRWNEQFF TGTGCCAGCAGACAGGACAGGTGGAATGAGCAGTTCTTC TRBV12-3/TRBV12-4 NA TRBD1 TRBJ2-1
CASSYSTGESVAGGLSSYNEQFF TGTGCCAGCAGTTACTCGACGGGGGAGTCGGTAGCGGGAGGACTAAGCTCCTACAATGAGCAGTTCTTC TRBV6-5 many TRBD2 TRBJ2-1
CASSAGDRKNIQYF TGTGCCAGCAGCGCTGGGGATCGGAAAAACATTCAGTACTTC TRBV5-6 many NA TRBJ2-4
CASSLGREEDNEQFF TGTGCCAGCAGCTTAGGGCGGGAGGAAGACAATGAGCAGTTCTTC TRBV7-9 few TRBD2 TRBJ2-1
CSASEGRRGNTIYF TGCAGTGCTAGCGAAGGCAGGCGTGGAAACACCATATATTTT TRBV20-1 NA NA TRBJ1-3
CASSVAGGNPYEQYF TGTGCCAGCAGCGTAGCGGGAGGGAATCCCTACGAGCAGTACTTC TRBV2 NA TRBD2 TRBJ2-7
CASSQESRWFDEQYF TGTGCCAGCAGCCAAGAATCTCGGTGGTTCGACGAGCAGTACTTC TRBV3-1 NA NA TRBJ2-7
CASSAGGTSGQETQYF TGTGCCAGCAGCGCCGGAGGGACTAGCGGGCAAGAGACCCAGTACTTC TRBV9 few TRBD2 TRBJ2-5